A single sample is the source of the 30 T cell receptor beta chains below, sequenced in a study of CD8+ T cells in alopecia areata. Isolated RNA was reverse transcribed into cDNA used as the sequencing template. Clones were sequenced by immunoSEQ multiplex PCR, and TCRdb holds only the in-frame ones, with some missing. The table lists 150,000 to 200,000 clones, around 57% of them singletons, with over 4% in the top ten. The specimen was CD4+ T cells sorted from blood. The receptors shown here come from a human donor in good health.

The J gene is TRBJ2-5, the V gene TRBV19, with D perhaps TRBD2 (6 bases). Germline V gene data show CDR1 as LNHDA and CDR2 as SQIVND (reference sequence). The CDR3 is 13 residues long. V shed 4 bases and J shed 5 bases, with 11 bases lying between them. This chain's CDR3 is CASSRGVRETQYF. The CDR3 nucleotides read TGTGCCAGTAGTAGGGGGGTCAGGGAGACCCAGTACTTC. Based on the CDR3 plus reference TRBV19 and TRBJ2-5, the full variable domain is DGGITQSPKYLFRKEGQNVTLSCEQNLNHDAMYWYRQDPGQGLRLIYYSQIVNDFQKGDIAEGYSVSREKKESFPLTVTSAQKNPTAFYLCASSRGVRETQYFGPGTRLLVL.

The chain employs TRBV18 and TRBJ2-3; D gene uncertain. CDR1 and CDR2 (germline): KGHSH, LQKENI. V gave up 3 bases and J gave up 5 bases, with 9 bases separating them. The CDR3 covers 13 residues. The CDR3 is CASSPGSRDTQYF. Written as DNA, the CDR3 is TGTGCCAGCTCACCCGGTTCCCGAGATACGCAGTATTTT.

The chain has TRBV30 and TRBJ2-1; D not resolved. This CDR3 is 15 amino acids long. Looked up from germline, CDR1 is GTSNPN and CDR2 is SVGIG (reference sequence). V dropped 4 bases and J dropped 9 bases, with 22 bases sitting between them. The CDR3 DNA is TGTGCCTGGAACCCGGGTATCATCGTTTTTAGTGAGCAGTTCTTC. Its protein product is CAWNPGIIVFSEQFF.

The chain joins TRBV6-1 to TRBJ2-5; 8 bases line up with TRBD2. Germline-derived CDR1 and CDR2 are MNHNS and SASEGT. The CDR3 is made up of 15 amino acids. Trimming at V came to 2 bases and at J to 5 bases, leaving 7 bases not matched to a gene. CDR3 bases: TGTGCCAGCAGTGAATTATCCGGGAGGGACGAGACCCAGTACTTC. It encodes CASSELSGRDETQYF.

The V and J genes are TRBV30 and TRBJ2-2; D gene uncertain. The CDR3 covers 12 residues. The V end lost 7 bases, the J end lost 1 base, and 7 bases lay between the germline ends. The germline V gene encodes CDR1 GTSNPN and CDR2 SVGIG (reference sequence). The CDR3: CALEWNTGELFF. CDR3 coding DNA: TGTGCCTTGGAGTGGAACACCGGGGAGCTGTTTTTT. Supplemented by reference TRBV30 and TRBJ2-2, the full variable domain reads SQTIHQWPATLVQPVGSPLSLECTVEGTSNPNLYWYRQAAGRGLQLLFYSVGIGQISSEVPQNLSASRPQDRQFILSSKKLLLSDSGFYLCALEWNTGELFFGEGSRLTVL.

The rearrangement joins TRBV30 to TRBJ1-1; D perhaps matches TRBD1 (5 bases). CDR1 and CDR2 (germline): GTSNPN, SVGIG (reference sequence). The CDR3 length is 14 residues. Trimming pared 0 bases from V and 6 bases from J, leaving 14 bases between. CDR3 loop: CAWSVRGPGPEAFF. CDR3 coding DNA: TGTGCCTGGAGTGTACGCGGCCCGGGACCTGAAGCTTTCTTT.

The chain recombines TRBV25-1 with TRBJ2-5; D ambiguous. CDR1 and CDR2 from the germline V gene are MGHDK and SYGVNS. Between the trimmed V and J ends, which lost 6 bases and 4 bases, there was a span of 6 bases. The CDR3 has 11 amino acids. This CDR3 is CASRNLETQYF. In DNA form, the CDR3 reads TGTGCCAGCAGGAACCTAGAGACCCAGTACTTC. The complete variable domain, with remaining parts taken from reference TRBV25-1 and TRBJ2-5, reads EADIYQTPRYLVIGTGKKITLECSQTMGHDKMYWYQQDPGMELHLIHYSYGVNSTEKGDLSSESTVSRIRTEHFPLTLESARPSHTSQYLCASRNLETQYFGPGTRLLVL.

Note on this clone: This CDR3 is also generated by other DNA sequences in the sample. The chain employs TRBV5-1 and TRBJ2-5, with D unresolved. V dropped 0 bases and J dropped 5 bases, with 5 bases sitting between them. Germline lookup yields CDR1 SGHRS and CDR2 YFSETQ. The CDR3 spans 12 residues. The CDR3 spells CASSLGEETQYF. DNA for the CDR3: TGCGCCAGCAGCTTGGGTGAGGAGACCCAGTACTTC.

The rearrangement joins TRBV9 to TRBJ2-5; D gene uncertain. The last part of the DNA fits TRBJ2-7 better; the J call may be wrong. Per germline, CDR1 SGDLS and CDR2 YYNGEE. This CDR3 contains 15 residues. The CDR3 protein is CASSVAAVGTYEQYF. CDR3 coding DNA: TGTGCCAGCAGCGTAGCTGCAGTGGGAACCTACGAGCAGTACTTC.

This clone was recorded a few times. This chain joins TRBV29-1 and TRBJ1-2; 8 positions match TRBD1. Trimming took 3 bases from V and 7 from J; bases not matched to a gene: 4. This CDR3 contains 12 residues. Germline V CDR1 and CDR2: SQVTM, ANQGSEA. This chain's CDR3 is CSVEQGAVGYTF. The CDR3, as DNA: TGCAGCGTTGAGCAGGGGGCGGTTGGCTACACCTTC.

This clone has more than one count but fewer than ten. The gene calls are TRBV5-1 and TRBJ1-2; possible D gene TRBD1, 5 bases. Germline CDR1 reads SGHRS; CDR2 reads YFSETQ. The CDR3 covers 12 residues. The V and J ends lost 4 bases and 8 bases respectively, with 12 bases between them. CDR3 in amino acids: CASSPGTIGYTF. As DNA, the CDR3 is TGCGCCAGCAGCCCAGGGACGATAGGCTACACCTTC.

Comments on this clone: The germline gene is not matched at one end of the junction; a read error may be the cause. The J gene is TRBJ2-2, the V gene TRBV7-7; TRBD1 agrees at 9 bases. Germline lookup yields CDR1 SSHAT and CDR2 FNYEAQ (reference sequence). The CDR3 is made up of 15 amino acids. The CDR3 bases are TGTGCTAGCAGCCCGGACAGGGGACGGAACGGGGAGCTGTTTTTT. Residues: CASSPDRGRNGELFF.

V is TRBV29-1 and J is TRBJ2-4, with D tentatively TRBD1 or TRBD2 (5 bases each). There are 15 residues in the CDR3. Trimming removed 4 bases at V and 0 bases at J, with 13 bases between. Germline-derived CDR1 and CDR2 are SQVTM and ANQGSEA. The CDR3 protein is CSVVFGTGAKNIQYF. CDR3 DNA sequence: TGCAGCGTTGTTTTTGGGACGGGAGCCAAAAACATTCAGTACTTC.

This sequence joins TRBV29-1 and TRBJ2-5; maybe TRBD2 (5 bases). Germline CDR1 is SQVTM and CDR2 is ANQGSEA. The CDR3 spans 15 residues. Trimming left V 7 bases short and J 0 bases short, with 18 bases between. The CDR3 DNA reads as TGCAGCGCGAGGCCTGACGGGGATTACCAAGAGACCCAGTACTTC. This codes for CSARPDGDYQETQYF.

The CDR3: CSVEDGGGDEQYF. The CDR3 nucleotides are TGCAGCGTTGAAGATGGGGGGGGAGACGAGCAGTACTTC. This chain links TRBV29-1 with TRBJ2-7; TRBD2 matches 7 bases. J was trimmed by 5 bases and V by 0 bases; bases with no gene match: 4. The CDR3 is made up of 13 amino acids. CDR1 and CDR2 (germline): SQVTM, ANQGSEA.

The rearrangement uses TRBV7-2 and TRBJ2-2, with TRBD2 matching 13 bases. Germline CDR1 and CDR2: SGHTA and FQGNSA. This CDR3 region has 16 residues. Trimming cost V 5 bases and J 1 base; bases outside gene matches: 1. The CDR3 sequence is CASSRTSGGNTGELFF. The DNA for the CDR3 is TGTGCCAGCAGCCGGACTAGCGGGGGGAACACCGGGGAGCTGTTTTTT.

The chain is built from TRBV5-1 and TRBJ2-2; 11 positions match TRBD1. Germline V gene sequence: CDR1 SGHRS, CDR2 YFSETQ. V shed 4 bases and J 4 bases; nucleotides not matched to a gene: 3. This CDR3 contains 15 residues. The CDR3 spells CASSRGTGGTGELFF. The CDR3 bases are TGCGCCAGCAGCAGAGGGACAGGGGGCACCGGGGAGCTGTTTTTT.

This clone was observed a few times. The CDR3 DNA follows: TGCGCCAGCAGCCAGCCCGGAGAGACCCAGTACTTC. It translates to CASSQPGETQYF. This rearrangement joins TRBV4-1 to TRBJ2-5; no definite D call. Trimming removed 3 bases at V and 4 bases at J, with 6 bases between. This CDR3 is built from 12 residues. Germline lookup yields CDR1 MGHRA and CDR2 YSYEKL.

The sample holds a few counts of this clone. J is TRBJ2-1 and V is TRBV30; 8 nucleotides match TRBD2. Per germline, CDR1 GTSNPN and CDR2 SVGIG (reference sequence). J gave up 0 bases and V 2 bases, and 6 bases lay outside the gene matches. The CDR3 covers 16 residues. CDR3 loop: CAWSSGSLSSYNEQFF. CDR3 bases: TGTGCCTGGAGTAGCGGGAGCTTAAGCTCCTACAATGAGCAGTTCTTC.

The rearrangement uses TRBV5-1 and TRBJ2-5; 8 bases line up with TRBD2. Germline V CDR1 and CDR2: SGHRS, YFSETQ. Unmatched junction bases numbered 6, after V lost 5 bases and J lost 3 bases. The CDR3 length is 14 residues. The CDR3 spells CASRKISGKETQYF. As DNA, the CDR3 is TGCGCCAGCAGAAAAATTAGCGGGAAAGAGACCCAGTACTTC.

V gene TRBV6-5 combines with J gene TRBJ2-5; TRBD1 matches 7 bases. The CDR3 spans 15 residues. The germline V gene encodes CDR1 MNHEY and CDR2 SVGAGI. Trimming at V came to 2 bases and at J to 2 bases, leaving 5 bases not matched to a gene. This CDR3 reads CASSYKRGRQETQYF. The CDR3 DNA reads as TGTGCCAGCAGTTACAAAAGGGGGCGGCAAGAGACCCAGTACTTC.

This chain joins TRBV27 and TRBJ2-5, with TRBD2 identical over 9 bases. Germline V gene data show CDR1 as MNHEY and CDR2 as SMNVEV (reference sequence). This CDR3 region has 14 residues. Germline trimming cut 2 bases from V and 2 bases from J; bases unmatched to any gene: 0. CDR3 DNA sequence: TGTGCCAGCAGTTTACTAGCGGGACAAGAGACCCAGTACTTC. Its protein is CASSLLAGQETQYF.

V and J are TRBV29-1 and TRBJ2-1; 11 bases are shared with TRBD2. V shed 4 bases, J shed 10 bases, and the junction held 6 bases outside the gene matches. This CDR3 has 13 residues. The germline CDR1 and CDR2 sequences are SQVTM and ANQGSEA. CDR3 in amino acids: CSVVSGRADEQFF. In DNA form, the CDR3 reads TGCAGCGTTGTTAGCGGGAGGGCCGACGAGCAGTTCTTC.

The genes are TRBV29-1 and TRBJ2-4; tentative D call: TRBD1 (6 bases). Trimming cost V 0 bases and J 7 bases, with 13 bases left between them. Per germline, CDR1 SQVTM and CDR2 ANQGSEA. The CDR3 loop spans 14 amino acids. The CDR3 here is CSVEDLQGRNIQYF. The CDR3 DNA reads TGCAGCGTTGAAGATCTACAGGGAAGGAACATTCAGTACTTC.

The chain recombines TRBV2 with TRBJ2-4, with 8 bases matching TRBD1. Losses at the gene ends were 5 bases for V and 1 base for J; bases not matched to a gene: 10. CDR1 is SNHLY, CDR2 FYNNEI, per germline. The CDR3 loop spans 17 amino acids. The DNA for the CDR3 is TGTGCCAGCAGTACGCCGGACAGGGACCGGGCCAAAAACATTCAGTACTTC. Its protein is CASSTPDRDRAKNIQYF.

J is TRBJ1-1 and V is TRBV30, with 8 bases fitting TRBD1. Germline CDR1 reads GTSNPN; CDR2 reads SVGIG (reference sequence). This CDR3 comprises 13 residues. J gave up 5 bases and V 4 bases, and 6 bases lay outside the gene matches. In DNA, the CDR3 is TGTGCCTGGATTAACAGGGGGGGAACTGAAGCTTTCTTT. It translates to CAWINRGGTEAFF.

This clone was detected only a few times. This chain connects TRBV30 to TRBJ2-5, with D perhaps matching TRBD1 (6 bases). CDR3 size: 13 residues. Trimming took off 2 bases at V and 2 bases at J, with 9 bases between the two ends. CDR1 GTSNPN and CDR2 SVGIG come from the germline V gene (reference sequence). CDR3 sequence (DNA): TGTGCCTGGAGTAAACAGGGACAAGAGACCCAGTACTTC. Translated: CAWSKQGQETQYF.

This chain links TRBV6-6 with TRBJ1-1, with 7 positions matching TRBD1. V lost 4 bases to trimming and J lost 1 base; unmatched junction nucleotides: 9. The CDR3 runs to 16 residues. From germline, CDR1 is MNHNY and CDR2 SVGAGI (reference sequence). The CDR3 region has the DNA TGTGCCAGCAGTTCGGGACAGACTAGACAGAACACTGAAGCTTTCTTT. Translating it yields CASSSGQTRQNTEAFF.

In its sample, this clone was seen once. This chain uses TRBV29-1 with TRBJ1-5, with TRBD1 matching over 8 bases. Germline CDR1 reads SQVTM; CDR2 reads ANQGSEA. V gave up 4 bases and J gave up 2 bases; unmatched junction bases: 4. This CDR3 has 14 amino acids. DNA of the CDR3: TGCAGCGTTGCCGAGGACAGGGGCAATCAGCCCCAGCATTTT. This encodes CSVAEDRGNQPQHF.

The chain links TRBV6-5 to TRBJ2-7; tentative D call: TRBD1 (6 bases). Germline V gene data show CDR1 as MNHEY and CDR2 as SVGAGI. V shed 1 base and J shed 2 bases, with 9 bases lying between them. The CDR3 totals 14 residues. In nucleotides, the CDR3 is TGTGCCAGCAGTTACTTTGGGGGCGCCTACGAGCAGTACTTC. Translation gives CASSYFGGAYEQYF.